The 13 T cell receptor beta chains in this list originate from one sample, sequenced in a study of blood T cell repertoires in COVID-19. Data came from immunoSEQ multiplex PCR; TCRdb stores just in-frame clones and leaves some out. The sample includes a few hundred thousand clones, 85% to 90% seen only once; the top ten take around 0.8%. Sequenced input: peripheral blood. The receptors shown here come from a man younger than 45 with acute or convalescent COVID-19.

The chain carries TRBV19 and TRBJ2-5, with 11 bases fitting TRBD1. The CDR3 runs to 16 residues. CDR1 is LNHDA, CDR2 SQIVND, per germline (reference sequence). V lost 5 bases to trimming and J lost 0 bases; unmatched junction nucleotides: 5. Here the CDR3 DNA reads TGTGCCAGTAGTGGCCGGGACAGGGGGTACCAAGAGACCCAGTACTTC. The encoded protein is CASSGRDRGYQETQYF.

The CDR3, as DNA: TGTGCCAGCAGTGAAGGGCCCCAGTGGGGCTACACCTTC. It encodes CASSEGPQWGYTF. This chain connects TRBV6-1 to TRBJ1-2; D not resolved. Germline V gene data show CDR1 as MNHNS and CDR2 as SASEGT. The CDR3 contains 13 residues. Between the trimmed V and J ends, which lost 1 base and 8 bases, there was a span of 11 bases.

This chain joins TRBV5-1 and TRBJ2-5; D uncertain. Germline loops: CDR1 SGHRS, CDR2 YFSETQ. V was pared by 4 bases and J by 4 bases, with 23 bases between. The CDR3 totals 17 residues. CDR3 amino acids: CASSTLPRQAARETQYF. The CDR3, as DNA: TGCGCCAGCAGCACCCTCCCCCGTCAGGCCGCTCGAGAGACCCAGTACTTC.

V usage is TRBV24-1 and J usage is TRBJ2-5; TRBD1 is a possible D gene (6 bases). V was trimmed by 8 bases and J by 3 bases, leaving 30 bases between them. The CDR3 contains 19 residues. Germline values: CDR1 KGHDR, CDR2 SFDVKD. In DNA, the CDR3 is TGTGCCACCACCGGAACAGGATTGGACAGCACCAGGGGAGAAGAGACCCAGTACTTC. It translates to CATTGTGLDSTRGEETQYF.

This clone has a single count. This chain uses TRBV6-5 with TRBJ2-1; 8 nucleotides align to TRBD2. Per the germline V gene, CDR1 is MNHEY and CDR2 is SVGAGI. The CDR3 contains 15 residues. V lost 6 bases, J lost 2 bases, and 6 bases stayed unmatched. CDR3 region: CASSLGGAPYNEQFF. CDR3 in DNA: TGTGCCAGCAGCCTCGGGGGGGCCCCCTACAATGAGCAGTTCTTC.

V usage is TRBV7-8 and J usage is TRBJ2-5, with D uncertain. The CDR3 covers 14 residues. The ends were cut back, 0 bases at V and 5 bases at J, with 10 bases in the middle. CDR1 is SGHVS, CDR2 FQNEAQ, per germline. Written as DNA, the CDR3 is TGTGCCAGCAGCTTAGCCGTTGTTGTTGAGACCCAGTACTTC. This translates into CASSLAVVVETQYF.

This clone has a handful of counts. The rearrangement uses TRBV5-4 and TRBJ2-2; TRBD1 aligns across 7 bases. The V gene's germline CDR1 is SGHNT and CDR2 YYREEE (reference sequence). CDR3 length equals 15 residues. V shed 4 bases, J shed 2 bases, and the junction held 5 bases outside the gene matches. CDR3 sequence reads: CASSPGTVNTGELFF. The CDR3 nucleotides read TGTGCCAGCAGCCCCGGGACAGTCAACACCGGGGAGCTGTTTTTT.

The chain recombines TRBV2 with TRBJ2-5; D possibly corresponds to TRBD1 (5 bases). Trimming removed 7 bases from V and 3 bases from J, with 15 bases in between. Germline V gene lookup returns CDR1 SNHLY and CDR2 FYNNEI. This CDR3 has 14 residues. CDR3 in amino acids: CASTPQGTKETQYF. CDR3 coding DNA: TGTGCCAGCACCCCCCAGGGAACCAAAGAGACCCAGTACTTC.

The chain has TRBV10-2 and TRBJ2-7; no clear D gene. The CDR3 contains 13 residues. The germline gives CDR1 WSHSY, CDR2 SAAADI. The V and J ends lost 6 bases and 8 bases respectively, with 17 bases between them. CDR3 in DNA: TGCGCCAGCAGAGACATAGGCCGACACCAGCAGTACTTC. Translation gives CASRDIGRHQQYF.

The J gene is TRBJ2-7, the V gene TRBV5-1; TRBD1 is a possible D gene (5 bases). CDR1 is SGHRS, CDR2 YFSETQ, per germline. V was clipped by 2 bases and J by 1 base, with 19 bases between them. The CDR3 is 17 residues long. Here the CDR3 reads CASSFRQPGRCSYEQYF. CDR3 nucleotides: TGCGCCAGCAGCTTTCGACAGCCCGGGCGTTGTTCCTACGAGCAGTACTTC.

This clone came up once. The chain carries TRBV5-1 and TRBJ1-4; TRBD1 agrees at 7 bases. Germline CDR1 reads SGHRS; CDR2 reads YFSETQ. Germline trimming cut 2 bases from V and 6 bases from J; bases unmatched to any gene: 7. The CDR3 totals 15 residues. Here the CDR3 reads CASSLGTAIDEKLFF. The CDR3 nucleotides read TGCGCCAGCAGCTTAGGGACAGCGATTGATGAAAAACTGTTTTTT.

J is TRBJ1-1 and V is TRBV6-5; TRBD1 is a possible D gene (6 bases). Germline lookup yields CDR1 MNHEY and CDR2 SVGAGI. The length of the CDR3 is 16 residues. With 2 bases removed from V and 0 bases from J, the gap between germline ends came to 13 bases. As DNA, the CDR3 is TGTGCCAGCAGTTACCCCCAACAGGGAGTGAACACTGAAGCTTTCTTT. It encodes CASSYPQQGVNTEAFF.

The CDR3 is CASSLGQIIEGGAQHF. The CDR3 DNA is TGTGCCAGCAGCTTAGGACAGATCATAGAAGGTGGTGCCCAGCATTTT. This chain uses TRBV5-5 with TRBJ1-5; perhaps TRBD1 as D (6 bases). Per the germline V gene, CDR1 is SGHKS and CDR2 is YYEKEE (reference sequence). V shed 2 bases and J shed 11 bases, with 23 bases lying between them. The CDR3 contains 16 residues.